These T cell receptor beta chains were read from a single sample in a study of tumor-infiltrating lymphocytes in oesophageal squamous cell carcinoma. TCRdb recomputed calls from the PCR reads with MiXCR, one row per CDR3 protein. The table records 20,000 to 30,000 distinct CDR3 sequences, about 40% of them present only once. The sample taken for sequencing was esophageal tumor tissue. The receptor source for this set is a male donor with esophageal squamous cell carcinoma. Each CDR3 is given with its conserved first and last residue. The order of the fields is clone size, V gene, J gene, D gene, CDR3 DNA, CDR3 protein. The D gene is left open where the match is weak. Part of the rows lack a size; the others show once, few, many or a class for expanded clones.

abundance: few; v_gene: TRBV24-1; j_gene: TRBJ2-7; d_gene: TRBD2; CDR3nt: TGTGCCACCAGTGAGATGGGGGGGTACGAGCAGTACTTC; CDR3aa: CATSEMGGYEQYF
abundance: few; v_gene: TRBV11-3; j_gene: TRBJ2-2; d_gene: TRBD2; CDR3nt: TGTGCCAGCAGCCCGGGACTAGCGACTACACCCGGGGAGCTGTTTTTT; CDR3aa: CASSPGLATTPGELFF
abundance: once; v_gene: TRBV5-1; j_gene: TRBJ2-3; d_gene: -; CDR3nt: TGCGCCAGCAGGCAAGGGGGGTACACAGCTACGCAGTATTTT; CDR3aa: CASRQGGYTATQYF
abundance: -; v_gene: TRBV10-3; j_gene: TRBJ2-3; d_gene: -; CDR3nt: TGTGCCACCACAAAAGGCGTTGGCGCAGATACGCAGTATTTT; CDR3aa: CATTKGVGADTQYF
abundance: -; v_gene: TRBV7-6; j_gene: TRBJ2-5; d_gene: TRBD1; CDR3nt: TGTGCCAGCAGCTACGGACAGGGACCCCAAGAGACCCAGTACTTC; CDR3aa: CASSYGQGPQETQYF
abundance: -; v_gene: TRBV18; j_gene: TRBJ2-5; d_gene: TRBD1; CDR3nt: TGTGCCAGCTCACCGCTCCGGGACAGGGGTTTAGAGACCCAGTACTTC; CDR3aa: CASSPLRDRGLETQYF
abundance: -; v_gene: TRBV23-1; j_gene: TRBJ2-1; d_gene: TRBD1; CDR3nt: TGCGCCAGCACCCCGGGACAGGGGTCCTTTCGGTCCTACAATGAGCAGTTCTTC; CDR3aa: CASTPGQGSFRSYNEQFF
abundance: medium-sized; v_gene: TRBV11-3; j_gene: TRBJ2-1; d_gene: TRBD1; CDR3nt: TGTGCCAGCAGCTTAGTCGGGACAGTTGAGCAGTTCTTC; CDR3aa: CASSLVGTVEQFF
abundance: many; v_gene: TRBV7-9; j_gene: TRBJ1-1; d_gene: -; CDR3nt: TGTGCCAGCAGCCCGGCCGCAGGAGAGGGGTTGACTGAAGCTTTCTTT; CDR3aa: CASSPAAGEGLTEAFF
abundance: few; v_gene: TRBV7-3; j_gene: TRBJ2-1; d_gene: TRBD2; CDR3nt: TGTGCCAGCAGCTTCACGGGAGGGGCCTACAATGAGCAGTTCTTC; CDR3aa: CASSFTGGAYNEQFF
abundance: medium-sized; v_gene: TRBV7-2; j_gene: TRBJ1-1; d_gene: -; CDR3nt: TGTGCCAGCACACCCAGCGGGAGGGGGACGAACACTGAAGCTTTCTTT; CDR3aa: CASTPSGRGTNTEAFF
abundance: many; v_gene: TRBV18; j_gene: TRBJ2-3; d_gene: TRBD1; CDR3nt: TGTGCCAGCTCACTGACCACAGGGGGAGAGACAGATACGCAGTATTTT; CDR3aa: CASSLTTGGETDTQYF
abundance: -; v_gene: TRBV7-6; j_gene: TRBJ2-7; d_gene: -; CDR3nt: TGTGCTAGCAGTCCCGGGGGCGGGAACCACGAGCAGTACTTC; CDR3aa: CASSPGGGNHEQYF
abundance: -; v_gene: TRBV5-4; j_gene: TRBJ2-1; d_gene: -; CDR3nt: TGTGCCAGCAGCCTGTGGAGCGTCAATGGGCAGTTCTTC; CDR3aa: CASSLWSVNGQFF
abundance: -; v_gene: TRBV6-1; j_gene: TRBJ2-5; d_gene: TRBD1; CDR3nt: TGTGCCAGCAGTGAAGGGACAGGGAACGGAAAGACCCAGTACTTC; CDR3aa: CASSEGTGNGKTQYF
abundance: few; v_gene: TRBV9; j_gene: TRBJ1-1; d_gene: -; CDR3nt: TGTGCCAGCAGCGTGTCTGTGGCCGGTGAAGCTTTCTTT; CDR3aa: CASSVSVAGEAFF
abundance: medium-sized; v_gene: TRBV7-2; j_gene: TRBJ2-1; d_gene: TRBD2; CDR3nt: TGTGCCAGCAGCTTATTATTGATTGCGGGAGTAGCTAATGAGCAGTTCTTC; CDR3aa: CASSLLLIAGVANEQFF
abundance: medium-sized; v_gene: TRBV7-9; j_gene: TRBJ2-7; d_gene: TRBD2; CDR3nt: TGTGCCAGCAGCTCACTAGCGGGAGTTTACGAGCAGTACTTC; CDR3aa: CASSSLAGVYEQYF
abundance: many; v_gene: TRBV6-1; j_gene: TRBJ2-7; d_gene: -; CDR3nt: TGTGCCAGCAACGTAGGACTGAATAATTCACCCCTCCACTTC; CDR3aa: CASNVGLNNSPLHF
abundance: -; v_gene: TRBV28; j_gene: TRBJ2-7; d_gene: -; CDR3nt: TGTGCCAGCAGTTTTCGTGGTGGTGGGGCCTACGAGCAGTACTTC; CDR3aa: CASSFRGGGAYEQYF
abundance: -; v_gene: TRBV7-6; j_gene: TRBJ2-5; d_gene: -; CDR3nt: TGTGCCAGCACTGAGGGCAGGGTAGGAGAGACCCAGTACTTC; CDR3aa: CASTEGRVGETQYF
abundance: many; v_gene: TRBV12-3/TRBV12-4; j_gene: TRBJ2-7; d_gene: -; CDR3nt: TGTGCCAGCAGCCGACTAGAGCTCTACGAGCAGTACTTC; CDR3aa: CASSRLELYEQYF
abundance: -; v_gene: TRBV7-2; j_gene: TRBJ2-3; d_gene: -; CDR3nt: TGTGCCAGCAGCCAGAAAGGGGGAGATACGCAGTATTTT; CDR3aa: CASSQKGGDTQYF
abundance: -; v_gene: TRBV2; j_gene: TRBJ1-2; d_gene: -; CDR3nt: TGTGCCAGCAGGGCCACCATAGAGGGGGGCTACACCTTC; CDR3aa: CASRATIEGGYTF
abundance: once; v_gene: TRBV7-9; j_gene: TRBJ2-1; d_gene: TRBD2; CDR3nt: TGTGCCAGCAGCTTAGCGCGGAGCGGGACGTACAATGAGCAGTTCTTC; CDR3aa: CASSLARSGTYNEQFF
abundance: -; v_gene: TRBV7-2; j_gene: TRBJ1-1; d_gene: -; CDR3nt: TGTGCCAGCAGCTCCTATCGACGGAACACTGAAGCTTTCTTT; CDR3aa: CASSSYRRNTEAFF
abundance: -; v_gene: TRBV7-6; j_gene: TRBJ2-7; d_gene: TRBD2; CDR3nt: TGTGCCAGCACCCTCCCCCCCCGCCTAGCGGGAGGGCTTGATACGCAGTACTTC; CDR3aa: CASTLPPRLAGGLDTQYF
abundance: -; v_gene: TRBV12-3/TRBV12-4; j_gene: TRBJ2-3; d_gene: -; CDR3nt: TGTGCCAGCAGCCGACTAGCAGATACGCAGTATTTT; CDR3aa: CASSRLADTQYF